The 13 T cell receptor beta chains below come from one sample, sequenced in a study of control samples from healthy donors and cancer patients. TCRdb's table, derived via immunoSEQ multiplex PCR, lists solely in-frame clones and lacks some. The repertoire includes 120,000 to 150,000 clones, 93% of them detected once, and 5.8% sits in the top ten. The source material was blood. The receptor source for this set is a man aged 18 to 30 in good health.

The CDR3 loop reads CASSFSYRNTYNEQFF. DNA for the CDR3: TGTGCCAGCAGTTTTTCGTACAGGAACACCTACAATGAGCAGTTCTTC. The chain has TRBV28 and TRBJ2-1; possible D gene TRBD1, 5 bases. Trimming took 3 bases from V and 2 from J, leaving 14 bases between them. The CDR3 contains 16 residues. Looked up from germline, CDR1 is MDHEN and CDR2 is SYDVKM.

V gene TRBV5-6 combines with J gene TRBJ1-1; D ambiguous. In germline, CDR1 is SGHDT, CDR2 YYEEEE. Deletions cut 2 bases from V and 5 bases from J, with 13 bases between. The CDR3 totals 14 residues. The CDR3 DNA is TGTGCCAGCAGCTTTGGGTCGGGGAGAACTGAAGCTTTCTTT. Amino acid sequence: CASSFGSGRTEAFF. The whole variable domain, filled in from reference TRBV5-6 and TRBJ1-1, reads DAGVTQSPTHLIKTRGQQVTLRCSPKSGHDTVSWYQQALGQGPQFIFQYYEEEERQRGNFPDRFSGHQFPNYSSELNVNALLLGDSALYLCASSFGSGRTEAFFGQGTRLTVV.

This chain's CDR3 is CASSPLPRDRGNEQFF. CDR3 nucleotide sequence: TGTGCCAGCAGCCCCTTACCACGAGACAGGGGCAATGAGCAGTTCTTC. The chain joins TRBV13 to TRBJ2-1, with 8 bases identical to TRBD1. The V gene end was trimmed by 5 bases and the J gene end by 6 bases; junction bases not matched to a gene: 12. Germline values: CDR1 PRHDT, CDR2 FYEKMQ (reference sequence). The CDR3 is 16 amino acids.

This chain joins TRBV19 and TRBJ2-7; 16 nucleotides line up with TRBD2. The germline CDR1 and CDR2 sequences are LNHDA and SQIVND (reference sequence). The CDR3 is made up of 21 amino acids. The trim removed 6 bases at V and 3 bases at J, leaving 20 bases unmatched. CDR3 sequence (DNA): TGTGCCAGTAGCATCATTGGGGCCGGGACTAGCGGGGGGGAAGGAAGCTACGAGCAGTACTTC. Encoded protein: CASSIIGAGTSGGEGSYEQYF.

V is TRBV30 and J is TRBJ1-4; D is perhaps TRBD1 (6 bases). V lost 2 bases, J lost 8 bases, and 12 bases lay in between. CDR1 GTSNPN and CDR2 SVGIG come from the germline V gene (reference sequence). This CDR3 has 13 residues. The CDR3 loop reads CAWSLGGKEKLFF. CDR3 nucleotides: TGTGCCTGGAGTCTGGGGGGCAAAGAAAAACTGTTTTTT.

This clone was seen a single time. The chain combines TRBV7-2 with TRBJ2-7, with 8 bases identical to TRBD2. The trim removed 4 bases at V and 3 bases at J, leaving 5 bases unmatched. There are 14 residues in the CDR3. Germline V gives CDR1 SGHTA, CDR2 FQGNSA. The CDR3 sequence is CASSSYAGGYEQYF. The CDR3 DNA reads TGTGCCAGCAGCTCTTACGCGGGGGGCTACGAGCAGTACTTC.

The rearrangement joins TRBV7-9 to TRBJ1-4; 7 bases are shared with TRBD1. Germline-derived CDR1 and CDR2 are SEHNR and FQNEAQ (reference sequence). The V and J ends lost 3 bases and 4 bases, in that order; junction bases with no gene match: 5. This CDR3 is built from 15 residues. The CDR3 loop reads CASSLLTGINEKLFF. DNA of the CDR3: TGTGCCAGCAGCTTGTTGACAGGGATTAATGAAAAACTGTTTTTT.

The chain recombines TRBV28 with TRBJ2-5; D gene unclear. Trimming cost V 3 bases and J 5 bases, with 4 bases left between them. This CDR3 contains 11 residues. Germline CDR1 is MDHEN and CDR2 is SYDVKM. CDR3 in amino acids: CASSFSETQYF. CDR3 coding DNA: TGTGCCAGCAGTTTTTCGGAGACCCAGTACTTC.

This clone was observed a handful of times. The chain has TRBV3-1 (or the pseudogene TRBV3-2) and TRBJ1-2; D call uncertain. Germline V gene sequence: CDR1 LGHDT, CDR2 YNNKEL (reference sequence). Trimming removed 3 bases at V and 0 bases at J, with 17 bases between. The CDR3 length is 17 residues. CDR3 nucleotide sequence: TGTGCCAGCAGCCAGGGTGCCCTCAGTTTGCCTAACTATGGCTACACCTTC. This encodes CASSQGALSLPNYGYTF.

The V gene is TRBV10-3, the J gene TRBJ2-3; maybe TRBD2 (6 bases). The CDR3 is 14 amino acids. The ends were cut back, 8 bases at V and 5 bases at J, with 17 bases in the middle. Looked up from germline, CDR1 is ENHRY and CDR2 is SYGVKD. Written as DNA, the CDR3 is TGTGCCATCGCTATCGGCGGGGTCGGAGATACGCAGTATTTT. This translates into CAIAIGGVGDTQYF.

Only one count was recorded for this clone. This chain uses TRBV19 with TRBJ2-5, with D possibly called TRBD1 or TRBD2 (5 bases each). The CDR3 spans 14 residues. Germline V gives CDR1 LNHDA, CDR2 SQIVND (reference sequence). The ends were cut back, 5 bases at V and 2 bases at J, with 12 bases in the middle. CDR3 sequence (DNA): TGTGCCAGTAGTTCACCGGGACGGCAAGAGACCCAGTACTTC. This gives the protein CASSSPGRQETQYF.

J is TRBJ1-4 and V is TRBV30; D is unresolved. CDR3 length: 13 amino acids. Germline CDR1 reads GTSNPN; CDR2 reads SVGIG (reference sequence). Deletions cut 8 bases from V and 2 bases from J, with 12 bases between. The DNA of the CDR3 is TGTGCCGGAAACGGCAGGACTAATGAAAAACTGTTTTTT. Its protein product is CAGNGRTNEKLFF. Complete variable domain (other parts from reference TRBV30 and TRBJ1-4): SQTIHQWPATLVQPVGSPLSLECTVEGTSNPNLYWYRQAAGRGLQLLFYSVGIGQISSEVPQNLSASRPQDRQFILSSKKLLLSDSGFYLCAGNGRTNEKLFFGSGTQLSVL.

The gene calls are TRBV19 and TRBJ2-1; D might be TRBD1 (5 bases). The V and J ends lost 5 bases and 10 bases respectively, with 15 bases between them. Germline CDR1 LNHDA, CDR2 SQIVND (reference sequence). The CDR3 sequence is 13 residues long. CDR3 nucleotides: TGTGCCAGTAGTCCCCAGGGAACCGTGGAGCAGTTCTTC. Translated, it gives CASSPQGTVEQFF.